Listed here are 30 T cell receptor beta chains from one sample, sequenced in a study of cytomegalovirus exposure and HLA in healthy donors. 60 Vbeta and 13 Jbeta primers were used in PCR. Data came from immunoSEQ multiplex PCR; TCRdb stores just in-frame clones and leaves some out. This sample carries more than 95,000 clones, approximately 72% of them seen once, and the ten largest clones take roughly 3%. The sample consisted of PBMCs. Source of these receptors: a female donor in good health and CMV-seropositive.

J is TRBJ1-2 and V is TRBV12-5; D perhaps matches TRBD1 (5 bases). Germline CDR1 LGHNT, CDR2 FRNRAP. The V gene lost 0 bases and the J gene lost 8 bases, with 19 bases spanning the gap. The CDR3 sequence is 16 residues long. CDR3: CASGLVLGREVEGYTF. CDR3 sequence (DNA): TGTGCTAGTGGTTTGGTACTGGGCAGGGAAGTAGAAGGCTACACCTTC.

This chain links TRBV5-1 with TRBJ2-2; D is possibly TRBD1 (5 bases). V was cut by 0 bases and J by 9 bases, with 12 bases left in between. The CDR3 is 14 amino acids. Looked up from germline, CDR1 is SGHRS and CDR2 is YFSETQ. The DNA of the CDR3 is TGCGCCAGCAGCTTGGGGGGCCCTTCCAGGGAGCTGTTTTTT. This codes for CASSLGGPSRELFF.

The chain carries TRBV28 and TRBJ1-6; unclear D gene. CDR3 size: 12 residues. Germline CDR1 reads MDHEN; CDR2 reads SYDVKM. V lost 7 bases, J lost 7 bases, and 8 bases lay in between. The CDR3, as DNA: TGTGCCAGCAACAGACGGAATTCACCCCTCCACTTT. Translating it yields CASNRRNSPLHF.

The CDR3 here is CASSSTSGRAGTDTQYF. The CDR3 region has the DNA TGTGCCAGCAGCTCCACTAGCGGGAGGGCCGGCACAGATACGCAGTATTTT. This chain uses TRBV5-4 with TRBJ2-3; 13 nucleotides match TRBD2. Trimming removed 3 bases from V and 1 base from J; junction bases left unmatched: 5. CDR1 is SGHNT and CDR2 is YYREEE in the germline V gene (reference sequence). The CDR3 is made up of 17 amino acids.

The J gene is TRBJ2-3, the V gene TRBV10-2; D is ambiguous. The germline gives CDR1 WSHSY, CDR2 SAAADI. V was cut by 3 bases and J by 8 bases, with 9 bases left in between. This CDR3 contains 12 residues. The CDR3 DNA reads TGCGCCAGCAGTGAAAACCTGAGTACGCAGTATTTT. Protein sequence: CASSENLSTQYF.

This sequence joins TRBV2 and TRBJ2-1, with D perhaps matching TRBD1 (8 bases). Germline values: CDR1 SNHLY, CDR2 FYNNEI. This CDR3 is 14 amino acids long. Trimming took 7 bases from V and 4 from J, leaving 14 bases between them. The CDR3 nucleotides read TGTGCCAGCAAAACAGGGGGACTATACAATGAGCAGTTCTTC. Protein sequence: CASKTGGLYNEQFF.

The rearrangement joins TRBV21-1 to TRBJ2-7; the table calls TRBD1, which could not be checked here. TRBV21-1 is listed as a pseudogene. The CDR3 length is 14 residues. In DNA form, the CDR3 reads TGTGCCAGCAGCAAACCCAGGGGAGACTACGAGCAGTACTTC. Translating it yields CASSKPRGDYEQYF.

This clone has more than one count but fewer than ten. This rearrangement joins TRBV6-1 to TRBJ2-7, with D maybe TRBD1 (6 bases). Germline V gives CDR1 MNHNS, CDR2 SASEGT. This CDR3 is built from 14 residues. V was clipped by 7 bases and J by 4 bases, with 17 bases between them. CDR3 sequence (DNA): TGTGCCAGCATGGCAAACAGGGTGGCGTACGAGCAGTACTTC. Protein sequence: CASMANRVAYEQYF.

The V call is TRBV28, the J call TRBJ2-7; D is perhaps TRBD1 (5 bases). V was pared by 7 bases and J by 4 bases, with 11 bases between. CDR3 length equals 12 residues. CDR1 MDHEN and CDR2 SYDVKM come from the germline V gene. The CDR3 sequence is CASKGLVYEQYF. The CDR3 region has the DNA TGTGCCAGCAAGGGGCTAGTTTACGAGCAGTACTTC.

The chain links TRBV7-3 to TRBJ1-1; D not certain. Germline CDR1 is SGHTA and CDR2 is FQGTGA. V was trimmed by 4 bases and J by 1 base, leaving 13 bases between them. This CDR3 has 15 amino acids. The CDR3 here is CASSSQSSGNTEAFF. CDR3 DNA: TGTGCCAGCAGCTCCCAATCCTCAGGGAACACTGAAGCTTTCTTT.

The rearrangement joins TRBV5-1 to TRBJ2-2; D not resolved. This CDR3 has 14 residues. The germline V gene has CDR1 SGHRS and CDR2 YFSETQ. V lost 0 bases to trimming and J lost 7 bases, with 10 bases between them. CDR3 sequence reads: CASSLGGVGGELFF. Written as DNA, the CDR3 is TGCGCCAGCAGCTTGGGCGGCGTAGGCGGGGAGCTGTTTTTT.

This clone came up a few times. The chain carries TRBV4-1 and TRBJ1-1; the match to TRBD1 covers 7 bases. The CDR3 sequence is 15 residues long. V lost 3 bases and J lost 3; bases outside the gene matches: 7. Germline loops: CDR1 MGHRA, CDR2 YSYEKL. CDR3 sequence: CASSQTGTVDTEAFF. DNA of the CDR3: TGCGCCAGCAGCCAGACCGGGACAGTGGACACTGAAGCTTTCTTT.

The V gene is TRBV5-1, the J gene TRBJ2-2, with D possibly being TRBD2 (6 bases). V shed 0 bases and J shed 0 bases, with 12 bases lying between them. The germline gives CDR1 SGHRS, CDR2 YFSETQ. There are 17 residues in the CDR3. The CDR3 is CASSLVPGDSNTGELFF. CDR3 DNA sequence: TGCGCCAGCAGCTTGGTCCCGGGAGATTCGAACACCGGGGAGCTGTTTTTT.

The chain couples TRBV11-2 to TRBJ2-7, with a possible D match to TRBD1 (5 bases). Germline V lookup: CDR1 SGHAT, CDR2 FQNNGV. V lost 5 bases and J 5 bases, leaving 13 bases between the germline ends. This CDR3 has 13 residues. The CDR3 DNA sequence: TGTGCCAGCAGCCCATCCTGGGGCGACGAGCAGTACTTC. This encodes CASSPSWGDEQYF.

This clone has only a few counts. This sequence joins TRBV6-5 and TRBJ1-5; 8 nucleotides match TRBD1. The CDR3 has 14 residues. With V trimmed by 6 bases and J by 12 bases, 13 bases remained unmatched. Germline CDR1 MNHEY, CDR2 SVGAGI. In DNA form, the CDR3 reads TGTGCCAGCAGCGCCGGACAGGGCTACAGGGACCAGCATTTT. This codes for CASSAGQGYRDQHF.

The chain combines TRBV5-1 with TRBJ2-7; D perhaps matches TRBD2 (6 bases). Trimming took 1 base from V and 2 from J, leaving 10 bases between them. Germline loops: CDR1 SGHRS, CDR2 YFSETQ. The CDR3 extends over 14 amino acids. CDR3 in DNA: TGCGCCAGCAGCTTGAGTGGAGGGACCTACGAGCAGTACTTC. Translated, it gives CASSLSGGTYEQYF.

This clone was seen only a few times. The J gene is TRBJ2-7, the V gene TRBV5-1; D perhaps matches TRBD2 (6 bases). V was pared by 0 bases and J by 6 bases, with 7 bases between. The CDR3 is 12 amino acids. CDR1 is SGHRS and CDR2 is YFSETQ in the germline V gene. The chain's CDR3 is CASSLGGVEQYF. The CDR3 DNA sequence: TGCGCCAGCAGCTTGGGGGGGGTCGAGCAGTACTTC. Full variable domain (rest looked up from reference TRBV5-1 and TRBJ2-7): KAGVTQTPRYLIKTRGQQVTLSCSPISGHRSVSWYQQTPGQGLQFLFEYFSETQRNKGNFPGRFSGRQFSNSRSEMNVSTLELGDSALYLCASSLGGVEQYFGPGTRLTVT.

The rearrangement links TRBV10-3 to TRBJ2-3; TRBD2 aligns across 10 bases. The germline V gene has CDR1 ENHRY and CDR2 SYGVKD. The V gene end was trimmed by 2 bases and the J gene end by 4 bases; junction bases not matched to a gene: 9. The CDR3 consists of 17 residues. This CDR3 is CAISESSSGGVSDTQYF. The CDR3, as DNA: TGTGCCATCAGTGAGAGCTCAAGCGGGGGGGTGTCAGATACGCAGTATTTT.

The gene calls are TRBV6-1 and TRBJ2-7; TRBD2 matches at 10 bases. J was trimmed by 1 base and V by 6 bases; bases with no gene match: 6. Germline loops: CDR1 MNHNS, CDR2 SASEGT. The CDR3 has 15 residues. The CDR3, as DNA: TGTGCCAGCAGAGCTGGGACTAGCGCTTCCTACGAGCAGTACTTC. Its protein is CASRAGTSASYEQYF.

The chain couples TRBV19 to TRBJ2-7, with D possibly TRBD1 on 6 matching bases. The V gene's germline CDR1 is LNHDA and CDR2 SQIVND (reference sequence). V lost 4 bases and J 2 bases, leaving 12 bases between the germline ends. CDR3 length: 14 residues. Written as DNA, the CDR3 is TGTGCCAGTAGTACCCGACAGGCCACCTACGAGCAGTACTTC. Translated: CASSTRQATYEQYF.

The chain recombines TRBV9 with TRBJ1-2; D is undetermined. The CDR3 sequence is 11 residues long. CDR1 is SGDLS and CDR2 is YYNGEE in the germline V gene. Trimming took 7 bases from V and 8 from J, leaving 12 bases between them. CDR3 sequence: CASRGPRGYTF. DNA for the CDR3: TGTGCCAGCCGGGGTCCTAGGGGCTACACCTTC.

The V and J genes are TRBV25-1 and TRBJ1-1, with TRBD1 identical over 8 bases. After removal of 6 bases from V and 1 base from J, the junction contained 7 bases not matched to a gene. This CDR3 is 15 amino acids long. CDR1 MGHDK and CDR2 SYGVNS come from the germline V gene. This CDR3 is CASRITGGGNTEAFF. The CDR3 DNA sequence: TGTGCCAGCAGGATTACAGGGGGAGGGAACACTGAAGCTTTCTTT.

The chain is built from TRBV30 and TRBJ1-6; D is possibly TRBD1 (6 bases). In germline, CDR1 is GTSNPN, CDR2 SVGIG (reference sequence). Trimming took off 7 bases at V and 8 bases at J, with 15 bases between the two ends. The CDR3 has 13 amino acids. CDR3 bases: TGTGCCTCACGGGACAATTGGTATTCACCCCTCCACTTT. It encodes CASRDNWYSPLHF.

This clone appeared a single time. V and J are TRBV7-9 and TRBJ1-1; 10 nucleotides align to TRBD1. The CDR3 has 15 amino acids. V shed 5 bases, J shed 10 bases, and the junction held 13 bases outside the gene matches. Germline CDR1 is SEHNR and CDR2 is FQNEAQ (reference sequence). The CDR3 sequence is CASSPFGTGVAGAFF. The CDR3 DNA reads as TGTGCCAGCAGCCCGTTCGGGACAGGGGTAGCAGGAGCTTTCTTT.

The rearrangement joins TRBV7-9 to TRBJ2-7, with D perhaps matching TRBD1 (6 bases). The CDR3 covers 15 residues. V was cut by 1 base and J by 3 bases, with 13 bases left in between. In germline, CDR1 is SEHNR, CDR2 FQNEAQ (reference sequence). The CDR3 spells CASSLVTGTYYEQYF. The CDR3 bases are TGTGCCAGCAGCTTAGTTACAGGGACCTACTACGAGCAGTACTTC. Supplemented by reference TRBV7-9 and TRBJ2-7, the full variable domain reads DTGVSQNPRHKITKRGQNVTFRCDPISEHNRLYWYRQTLGQGPEFLTYFQNEAQLEKSRLLSDRFSAERPKGSFSTLEIQRTEQGDSAMYLCASSLVTGTYYEQYFGPGTRLTVT.

Written as DNA, the CDR3 is TGTGCCAGCAGCCCAAGTGGACAGGGGAGTCATGGCTACACCTTC. This encodes CASSPSGQGSHGYTF. V usage is TRBV7-8 and J usage is TRBJ1-2; 9 bases agree with TRBD1. Germline-derived CDR1 and CDR2 are SGHVS and FQNEAQ. There are 15 residues in the CDR3. V shed 5 bases, J shed 6 bases, and the junction held 10 bases outside the gene matches.

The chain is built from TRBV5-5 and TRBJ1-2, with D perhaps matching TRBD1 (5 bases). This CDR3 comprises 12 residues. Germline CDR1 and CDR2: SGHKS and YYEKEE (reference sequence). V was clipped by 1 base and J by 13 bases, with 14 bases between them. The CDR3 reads CASSLNPGLGTF. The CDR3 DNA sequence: TGTGCCAGCAGCTTGAATCCGGGACTTGGCACCTTC.

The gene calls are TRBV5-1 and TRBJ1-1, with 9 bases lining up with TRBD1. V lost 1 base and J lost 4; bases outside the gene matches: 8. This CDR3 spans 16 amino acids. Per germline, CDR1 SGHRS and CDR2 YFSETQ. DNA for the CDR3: TGCGCCAGCAGCTTGATACAGGGGGCGTTGAGCACTGAAGCTTTCTTT. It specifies CASSLIQGALSTEAFF.

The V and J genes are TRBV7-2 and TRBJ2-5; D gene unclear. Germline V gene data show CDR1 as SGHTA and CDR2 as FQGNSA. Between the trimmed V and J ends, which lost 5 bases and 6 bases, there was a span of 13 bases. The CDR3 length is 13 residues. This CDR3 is CASSPSIMQTQYF. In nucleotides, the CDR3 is TGTGCCAGCAGCCCCAGTATAATGCAGACCCAGTACTTC.

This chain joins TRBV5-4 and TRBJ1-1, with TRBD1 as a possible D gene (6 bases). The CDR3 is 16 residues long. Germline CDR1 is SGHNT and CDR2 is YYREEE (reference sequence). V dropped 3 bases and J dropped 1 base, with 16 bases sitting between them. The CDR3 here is CASSWFGGPTNTEAFF. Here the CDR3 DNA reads TGTGCCAGCAGCTGGTTTGGGGGCCCTACGAACACTGAAGCTTTCTTT. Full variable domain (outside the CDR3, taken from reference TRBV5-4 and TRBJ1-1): ETGVTQSPTHLIKTRGQQVTLRCSSQSGHNTVSWYQQALGQGPQFIFQYYREEENGRGNFPPRFSGLQFPNYSSELNVNALELDDSALYLCASSWFGGPTNTEAFFGQGTRLTVV.